This T cell receptor (beta chain) was obtained from a study of blood T cell repertoires in COVID-19. On the study more broadly: The origin of the acute and convalescent COVID-19 samples was the United States, Italy and Spain.

The method was immunoSEQ multiplex PCR; TCRdb's version includes in-frame clones alone and lacks a portion of them. The sample comprises fewer than 400,000 clones, around 84% of which are singletons, and 2.5% to 3.5% rests with the top ten. V was trimmed by 0 bases and J by 2 bases, leaving 17 bases between them. The length of the CDR3 is 17 residues. The germline V gene encodes CDR1 LGHNA and CDR2 YNFKEQ. V and J are TRBV4-2 and TRBJ2-7; tentatively, D is TRBD2 (5 bases). Sequencing used peripheral blood. This receptor was taken from a human donor in a cohort sampled during active COVID-19. CDR3 DNA: TGTGCCAGCAGCCAAGATTGGGGAGCGGAACCCACCTACGAGCAGTACTTC. As protein: CASSQDWGAEPTYEQYF.